This TCR beta chain was documented in a study of cytotoxic CD8 clonotypes in ibrutinib-treated CLL. Trimming pared 0 bases from V and 3 bases from J, leaving 9 bases between. The CDR3 is made up of 14 amino acids. CDR1 is SGHAT and CDR2 is FQDESV in the germline V gene (reference sequence). Concerning this clone itself: Antigen unknown.

The study, taken as a whole, reports: Baseline clonality, above age-matched healthy donor levels, tracked circulating CD8+ T-cell counts. Clonality climbed at ibrutinib response, then dropped toward baseline at progression.

Deep sequencing aimed at 1 in 200,000 to 1 in 1 million T cells' resolution. Profiled with immunoSEQ multiplex PCR; TCRdb holds only in-frame clones, not every one. The sample has 50,000 to 60,000 clones, 83% seen once. This chain links TRBV11-1 with TRBJ2-7; D is perhaps TRBD1 (6 bases). This receptor was taken from a human donor with chronic lymphocytic leukemia. Sample: PBMCs, taken after 24 months of ibrutinib treatment. The CDR3, as DNA: TGTGCCAGCAGCTTAGCACAGGGAAACTACGAGCAGTACTTC. Amino acids: CASSLAQGNYEQYF.